A single sample is the source of the 17 T cell receptor beta chains below, sequenced in a study of cytomegalovirus exposure and HLA in healthy donors. The PCR ran on 60 Vbeta and 13 Jbeta primers. Sequencing was performed with immunoSEQ multiplex PCR; in TCRdb, only in-frame clones are kept and a portion is missing. The profile shows some 120,000 clones, 80% to 85% of them singletons. Sequencing input: PBMCs. These receptors originate from a woman in her twenties or thirties in good health and CMV-seronegative.

This clone was recorded a few times. The chain couples TRBV15 to TRBJ2-3, with 7 positions matching TRBD2. The germline V gene encodes CDR1 LNHNV and CDR2 YYDKDF (reference sequence). V was pared by 4 bases and J by 1 base, with 8 bases of the junction left unmatched. This CDR3 has 16 residues. CDR3 in amino acids: CATSKTIAGGTDTQYF. CDR3 sequence (DNA): TGTGCCACCAGCAAGACTATAGCGGGCGGCACAGATACGCAGTATTTT.

The chain joins TRBV10-3 to TRBJ1-6; 7 nucleotides line up with TRBD1. Germline V gene sequence: CDR1 ENHRY, CDR2 SYGVKD. The CDR3 extends over 18 amino acids. V shed 8 bases and J 1 base; nucleotides not matched to a gene: 14. CDR3 residues: CAIARELSGGSYNSPLHF. The DNA for the CDR3 is TGTGCCATCGCCCGAGAGCTTTCAGGGGGGTCCTATAATTCACCCCTCCACTTT.

There are a few counts of this clone. The chain uses TRBV7-2 and TRBJ2-2; TRBD1 aligns across 7 bases. The CDR3 has 15 amino acids. Unmatched junction bases numbered 3, after V lost 3 bases and J lost 2 bases. Germline-derived CDR1 and CDR2 are SGHTA and FQGNSA. CDR3 amino acids: CASSLQGVNTGELFF. DNA of the CDR3: TGTGCCAGCAGCTTGCAGGGGGTTAACACCGGGGAGCTGTTTTTT.

The chain recombines TRBV4-2 with TRBJ2-1; a weak D match, TRBD2 (6 bases). The CDR3 contains 15 residues. V lost 2 bases to trimming and J lost 8 bases, with 16 bases between them. CDR1 and CDR2 from the germline V gene are LGHNA and YNFKEQ. DNA for the CDR3: TGTGCCAGCAGCCAAAGGTGGGGGGTCTGGGATGAGCAGTTCTTC. The encoded protein is CASSQRWGVWDEQFF.

The chain employs TRBV30 and TRBJ2-6; D is unresolved. Trimming stripped 1 base from V and 1 base from J, with 5 bases between. This CDR3 spans 14 amino acids. CDR1 is GTSNPN and CDR2 is SVGIG in the germline V gene (reference sequence). The CDR3 loop reads CAWSAVSGANVLTF. DNA of the CDR3: TGTGCCTGGAGTGCCGTGTCTGGGGCCAACGTCCTGACTTTC.

The rearrangement uses TRBV28 and TRBJ1-2; weak D call: TRBD1 (6 bases). Germline V gene data show CDR1 as MDHEN and CDR2 as SYDVKM. The CDR3 runs to 12 residues. V lost 7 bases and J lost 8, with 14 bases in between. CDR3 DNA: TGTGCCAGCACCTCAGGGGTTTACGGCTACACCTTC. It encodes CASTSGVYGYTF.

The V gene is TRBV7-6, the J gene TRBJ1-1; possibly TRBD1 for D (6 bases). CDR1 is SGHVS and CDR2 is FNYEAQ in the germline V gene. The CDR3 is made up of 14 amino acids. Trimming pared 5 bases from V and 2 bases from J, leaving 12 bases between. The CDR3 is CASSQRTDNTEAFF. CDR3 bases: TGTGCCAGCAGCCAAAGGACAGACAACACTGAAGCTTTCTTT.

The genes are TRBV7-2 and TRBJ1-4, with 9 bases aligning to TRBD1. The CDR3 is 15 residues long. Trimming took 4 bases from V and 5 from J; bases not matched to a gene: 5. The germline V gene encodes CDR1 SGHTA and CDR2 FQGNSA. Here the CDR3 DNA reads TGTGCCAGCAGCTCCCTAGGGACAGGGAATGAAAAACTGTTTTTT. This codes for CASSSLGTGNEKLFF.

V and J are TRBV6-5 and TRBJ2-7; D is undetermined. The CDR3 has 13 amino acids. Germline V gene sequence: CDR1 MNHEY, CDR2 SVGAGI. V was clipped by 6 bases and J by 0 bases, with 9 bases between them. The CDR3 bases are TGTGCCAGCAGCGTGTATTCCTCCTACGAGCAGTACTTC. It codes for CASSVYSSYEQYF.

This rearrangement joins TRBV11-1 to TRBJ2-2; D is possibly TRBD1 (6 bases). The CDR3 spans 16 residues. Trimming took 2 bases from V and 3 from J, leaving 13 bases between them. Germline values: CDR1 SGHAT, CDR2 FQDESV (reference sequence). CDR3 sequence: CASSLRQGTDTGELFF. In DNA, the CDR3 is TGTGCCAGCAGCTTACGGCAGGGGACGGACACCGGGGAGCTGTTTTTT.

This rearrangement joins TRBV2 to TRBJ1-6, with D possibly being TRBD1 (5 bases). The CDR3 length is 13 residues. Germline V gives CDR1 SNHLY, CDR2 FYNNEI. CDR3 sequence (DNA): TGTGCTACCAGTCTGTCAGGGAATTCACCCCTCCACTTT. Its protein product is CATSLSGNSPLHF.

This clone was counted only a few times. V is TRBV19 and J is TRBJ2-5; no firm D call. The J call may be incorrect, as the DNA end agrees better with TRBJ2-7. Germline values: CDR1 LNHDA, CDR2 SQIVND (reference sequence). The CDR3 is 13 amino acids. The chain's CDR3 is CASSITTTGEQYF. CDR3 DNA sequence: TGTGCCAGTAGTATAACCACTACTGGCGAGCAGTACTTC.

The chain uses TRBV13 and TRBJ2-6; D is ambiguous. This CDR3 contains 16 residues. Trimming pared 1 base from V and 0 bases from J, leaving 7 bases between. CDR1 is PRHDT and CDR2 is FYEKMQ in the germline V gene (reference sequence). The DNA for the CDR3 is TGTGCCAGCAGCTTAGCAGGCCTCTCTGGGGCCAACGTCCTGACTTTC. Translating it yields CASSLAGLSGANVLTF. The whole variable domain, filled in from reference TRBV13 and TRBJ2-6, reads AAGVIQSPRHLIKEKRETATLKCYPIPRHDTVYWYQQGPGQDPQFLISFYEKMQSDKGSIPDRFSAQQFSDYHSELNMSSLELGDSALYFCASSLAGLSGANVLTFGAGSRLTVL.

This clone was counted between two and nine times. The chain carries TRBV5-1 and TRBJ2-1; D may be TRBD1 (6 bases). V was trimmed by 0 bases and J by 2 bases, leaving 6 bases between them. Germline lookup yields CDR1 SGHRS and CDR2 YFSETQ. This CDR3 has 14 residues. CDR3 sequence (DNA): TGCGCCAGCAGCTTGGGGACAGCCTACAATGAGCAGTTCTTC. Translating gives CASSLGTAYNEQFF.

V usage is TRBV7-2 and J usage is TRBJ1-5; a possible D gene is TRBD1 (6 bases). This CDR3 is 15 amino acids long. The V gene's germline CDR1 is SGHTA and CDR2 FQGNSA. Trimming cost V 6 bases and J 5 bases, with 17 bases left between them. The CDR3 loop reads CASRVGGGVYQPQHF. In DNA, the CDR3 is TGTGCCAGCAGAGTAGGAGGGGGGGTCTATCAGCCCCAGCATTTT.

The chain employs TRBV12-5 and TRBJ2-3, with 10 bases that match TRBD1. CDR3 length equals 16 residues. The germline gives CDR1 LGHNT, CDR2 FRNRAP. V was pared by 1 base and J by 2 bases, with 3 bases of the junction left unmatched. This chain's CDR3 is CASGLDGTGDTDTQYF. The CDR3 region has the DNA TGTGCTAGTGGTTTGGATGGGACAGGGGACACAGATACGCAGTATTTT.

The CDR3 region is CSVRQGSTDTQYF. Here the CDR3 DNA reads TGCAGCGTCCGCCAGGGGTCCACAGATACGCAGTATTTT. The chain joins TRBV29-1 to TRBJ2-3, with a weak D call TRBD1 (6 bases). The CDR3 spans 13 residues. V lost 6 bases and J lost 2, with 12 bases in between. Germline V gene sequence: CDR1 SQVTM, CDR2 ANQGSEA.